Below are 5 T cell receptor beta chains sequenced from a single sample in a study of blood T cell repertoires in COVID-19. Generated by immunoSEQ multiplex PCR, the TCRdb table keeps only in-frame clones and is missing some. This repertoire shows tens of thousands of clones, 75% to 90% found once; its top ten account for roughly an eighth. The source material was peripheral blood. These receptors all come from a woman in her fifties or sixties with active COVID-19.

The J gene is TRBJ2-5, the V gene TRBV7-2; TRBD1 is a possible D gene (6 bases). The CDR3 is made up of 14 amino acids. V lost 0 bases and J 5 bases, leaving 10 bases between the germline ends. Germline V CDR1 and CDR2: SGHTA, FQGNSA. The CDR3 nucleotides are TGTGCCAGCAGCTTAGCAGGGGGTGGGGAGACCCAGTACTTC. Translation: CASSLAGGGETQYF.

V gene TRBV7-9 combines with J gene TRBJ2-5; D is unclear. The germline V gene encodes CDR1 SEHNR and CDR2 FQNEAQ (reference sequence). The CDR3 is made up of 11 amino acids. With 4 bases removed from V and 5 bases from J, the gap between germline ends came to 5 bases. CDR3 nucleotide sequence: TGTGCCAGCAGCTCTTCTGAGACCCAGTACTTC. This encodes CASSSSETQYF.

Here the CDR3 DNA reads TGTGCCAGCAGTTTAACGGGGATGAACACTGAAGCTTTCTTT. The encoded protein is CASSLTGMNTEAFF. The chain is built from TRBV27 and TRBJ1-1; no clear D. CDR1 is MNHEY and CDR2 is SMNVEV in the germline V gene (reference sequence). V lost 2 bases, J lost 0 bases, and 7 bases lay in between. The length of the CDR3 is 14 residues.

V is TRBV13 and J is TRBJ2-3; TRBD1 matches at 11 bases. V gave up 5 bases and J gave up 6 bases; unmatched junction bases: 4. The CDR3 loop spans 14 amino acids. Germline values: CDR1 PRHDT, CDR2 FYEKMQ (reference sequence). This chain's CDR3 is CASSQDRGQDTQYF. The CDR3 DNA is TGTGCCAGCAGCCAGGACAGGGGGCAGGATACGCAGTATTTT.

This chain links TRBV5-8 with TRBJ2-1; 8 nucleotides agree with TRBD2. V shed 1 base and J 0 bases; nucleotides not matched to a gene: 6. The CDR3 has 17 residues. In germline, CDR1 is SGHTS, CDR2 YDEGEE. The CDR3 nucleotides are TGTGCCAGCAGCTTGATGATGCGGGGGGACTCCTACAATGAGCAGTTCTTC. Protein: CASSLMMRGDSYNEQFF.